The next 15 T cell receptor beta chains were all read from a single sample in a study of response to subunit inactivated influenza vaccine. TCRdb ran MiXCR on the RT-PCR reads and lists one entry per CDR3 protein. The sample shows 700,000 to 800,000 distinct CDR3 sequences, approximately 17% of them seen only once. Material: PBMCs from blood, obtained 5 days after vaccination. These receptors were obtained from a man aged 45 to 65 who received an inactivated influenza vaccine.

J is TRBJ2-5 and V is TRBV20-1; 7 bases map to TRBD1. Looked up from germline, CDR1 is DFQATT and CDR2 is SNEGSKA (reference sequence). V lost 5 bases to trimming and J lost 1 base; unmatched junction nucleotides: 4. The CDR3 totals 13 residues. CDR3 sequence reads: CSAFRDSQETQYF. The CDR3 DNA follows: TGCAGTGCTTTCCGGGACAGCCAAGAGACCCAGTACTTC.

The chain couples TRBV27 to TRBJ2-2; D call uncertain. The CDR3 loop spans 14 amino acids. Germline V gene data show CDR1 as MNHEY and CDR2 as SMNVEV (reference sequence). V was shortened by 6 bases and J by 8 bases, with 16 bases between the two germline ends. The chain's CDR3 is CASSHYVSAGELFF. CDR3 sequence (DNA): TGTGCCAGCAGCCACTACGTGAGCGCGGGGGAGCTGTTTTTT.

The CDR3, as DNA: TGTGCCAGTAGTACGAAGGGATATAGAAACACTGAAGCTTTCTTT. Its translation: CASSTKGYRNTEAFF. This rearrangement joins TRBV19 to TRBJ1-1; D remains unclear. The V end was cut by 4 bases, the J end by 2 bases, with 14 bases between. This CDR3 contains 15 residues. Germline V gives CDR1 LNHDA, CDR2 SQIVND (reference sequence).

This clonotype was counted between two and nine times. The chain is built from TRBV25-1 and TRBJ2-5; 9 bases are a match to TRBD1. Germline trimming cut 6 bases from V and 4 bases from J; bases unmatched to any gene: 9. The germline V gene encodes CDR1 MGHDK and CDR2 SYGVNS. This CDR3 comprises 15 residues. CDR3 DNA sequence: TGTGCCAGCAGAGCACAGGGGGCGTTTCGAGAGACCCAGTACTTC. It is translated as CASRAQGAFRETQYF. Drawing the rest from reference TRBV25-1 and TRBJ2-5, the complete variable domain is EADIYQTPRYLVIGTGKKITLECSQTMGHDKMYWYQQDPGMELHLIHYSYGVNSTEKGDLSSESTVSRIRTEHFPLTLESARPSHTSQYLCASRAQGAFRETQYFGPGTRLLVL.

This clonotype was recorded at least ten times. V usage is TRBV5-1 and J usage is TRBJ1-1, with TRBD1 as a possible D gene (6 bases). The CDR3 contains 13 residues. Germline loops: CDR1 SGHRS, CDR2 YFSETQ. V was shortened by 7 bases and J by 5 bases, with 15 bases between the two germline ends. The CDR3: CASGDKSGTEAFF. The DNA for the CDR3 is TGCGCCAGCGGGGACAAGTCAGGAACTGAAGCTTTCTTT.

The V and J genes are TRBV20-1 and TRBJ2-1, with unresolved D. V lost 3 bases and J 1 base, leaving 13 bases between the germline ends. The germline CDR1 and CDR2 sequences are DFQATT and SNEGSKA (reference sequence). The length of the CDR3 is 15 residues. The CDR3 spells CSASPVLGSYNEQFF. In DNA form, the CDR3 reads TGCAGTGCTAGCCCCGTTCTGGGATCCTACAATGAGCAGTTCTTC.

This clonotype was found many times. CDR3 sequence: CASSPLRNTEAFF. CDR3 in DNA: TGTGCCAGCAGCCCCCTCAGGAACACTGAAGCTTTCTTT. The chain employs TRBV28 and TRBJ1-1; unclear D gene. The germline V gene has CDR1 MDHEN and CDR2 SYDVKM. Trimming removed 6 bases at V and 1 base at J, with 9 bases between. The CDR3 contains 13 residues.

This clonotype turned up a few times. The J gene is TRBJ2-7, the V gene TRBV6-5; D is unclear. The germline V gene encodes CDR1 MNHEY and CDR2 SVGAGI. The CDR3 consists of 12 residues. The ends were cut back, 6 bases at V and 6 bases at J, with 12 bases in the middle. The CDR3 region has the DNA TGTGCCAGCAGCCCATCGACTGGCGAGCAGTACTTC. As protein: CASSPSTGEQYF.

By frequency in the sample, this clonotype is medium-sized (0.01 to 0.1%). V and J are TRBV29-1 and TRBJ2-7; 8 positions agree with TRBD2. Per germline, CDR1 SQVTM and CDR2 ANQGSEA. The CDR3 spans 13 residues. V gave up 7 bases and J gave up 2 bases; unmatched junction bases: 7. The CDR3 nucleotides read TGCAGCGCCAGACTAGCGACCACCTACGAGCAGTACTTC. Amino acids: CSARLATTYEQYF.

The J gene is TRBJ2-7, the V gene TRBV12-3 or TRBV12-4; D is ambiguous. The length of the CDR3 is 13 residues. V lost 6 bases, J lost 7 bases, and 16 bases lay in between. CDR3 DNA: TGTGCCAGCAGCAGCCCTGCCGCCGGTGAGCAGTACTTC. This translates into CASSSPAAGEQYF.

This clonotype appeared many times. J is TRBJ2-1 and V is TRBV6-5, with a possible D match to TRBD1 (6 bases). V was shortened by 0 bases and J by 4 bases, with 10 bases between the two germline ends. The germline gives CDR1 MNHEY, CDR2 SVGAGI. This CDR3 has 15 residues. CDR3 loop: CASSYSQGSYNEQFF. The CDR3, as DNA: TGTGCCAGCAGTTACTCACAGGGCTCTTACAATGAGCAGTTCTTC.

This clonotype has a handful of counts. The CDR3 region is CASRPSAYSYEQYF. CDR3 DNA: TGCGCCAGCAGACCTAGCGCGTACTCCTACGAGCAGTACTTC. The genes are TRBV5-1 and TRBJ2-7, with D tentatively TRBD2 (6 bases). CDR3 length: 14 amino acids. Deletions cut 5 bases from V and 0 bases from J, with 12 bases between. Germline V gene data show CDR1 as SGHRS and CDR2 as YFSETQ.

J is TRBJ1-1 and V is TRBV20-1; D perhaps matches TRBD1 (5 bases). The CDR3 sequence is 13 residues long. Trimming shortened V by 3 bases and J by 0 bases, and 8 bases separated the two germline ends. Germline loops: CDR1 DFQATT, CDR2 SNEGSKA (reference sequence). CDR3 residues: CSASKTVNTEAFF. The CDR3 DNA reads as TGCAGTGCTAGTAAGACAGTGAACACTGAAGCTTTCTTT.

The chain joins TRBV20-1 to TRBJ1-2, with TRBD1 identical over 7 bases. The V gene end was trimmed by 6 bases and the J gene end by 6 bases; junction bases not matched to a gene: 25. Germline CDR1 and CDR2: DFQATT and SNEGSKA (reference sequence). This CDR3 is built from 18 residues. The CDR3 loop is CSAPGIRFETGNLHGYTF. In DNA, the CDR3 is TGCAGTGCCCCGGGGATCAGGTTCGAGACAGGGAACCTCCATGGCTACACCTTC.

This chain links TRBV5-1 with TRBJ1-4; D is unclear. V lost 4 bases and J lost 7, with 17 bases in between. The CDR3 has 15 residues. The germline V gene has CDR1 SGHRS and CDR2 YFSETQ. The CDR3 loop reads CASSVEAGRSEKLFF. In nucleotides, the CDR3 is TGCGCCAGCAGCGTCGAGGCGGGCAGGAGTGAAAAACTGTTTTTT.